Detailed here is one T cell receptor (beta chain). The data belong to a study of blood T cell repertoires in COVID-19. Study as a whole: Spain, Italy and the United States supplied samples that represented acute and convalescent COVID-19.

V was clipped by 0 bases and J by 6 bases; unmatched bases: 15. The CDR3 is made up of 18 amino acids. Germline values: CDR1 KGHSH, CDR2 LQKENI. Profiling relied on immunoSEQ multiplex PCR, and the TCRdb table lists in-frame clones only, not all of them. The table records 70,000 to 90,000 clones, 85% to 90% of them present only once. Sequenced: PBMCs or T cells enriched from blood (not recorded which). The receptor comes from a woman between 50 and 59 years old with acute COVID-19. The chain uses TRBV18 and TRBJ1-1; 8 bases map to TRBD1. CDR3 sequence: CASSPPSRTTGVGAEAFF. DNA of the CDR3: TGTGCCAGCTCACCACCGAGCCGCACGACAGGGGTAGGAGCTGAAGCTTTCTTT.